Below, 4 T cell receptor beta chains from the same sample are listed, as sequenced in a study of T cell changes during pregnancy in multiple sclerosis. Clones were read by immunoSEQ multiplex PCR, and TCRdb kept only the in-frame ones, dropping some. The repertoire consists of around 65,000 clones, with about 90% occurring once and the leading ten covering roughly 3%. The material sequenced was peripheral blood, taken in the second trimester of pregnancy. These receptors were obtained from a female donor in good health, enrolled as a control in a pregnancy study.

The chain has TRBV28 and TRBJ2-3; 9 nucleotides line up with TRBD2. Germline CDR1 reads MDHEN; CDR2 reads SYDVKM. With 5 bases clipped from V and 2 bases from J, the junction kept 11 bases outside the gene matches. This CDR3 contains 17 residues. The CDR3 sequence: CASSNGGTSRYTDTQYF. CDR3 sequence (DNA): TGTGCCAGCAGTAACGGAGGGACTAGCAGATACACAGATACGCAGTATTTT.

This sequence joins TRBV5-1 and TRBJ2-2, with no clear D. The length of the CDR3 is 12 residues. The V end was cut by 1 base, the J end by 8 bases, with 6 bases between. CDR1 SGHRS and CDR2 YFSETQ come from the germline V gene. The CDR3 nucleotides read TGCGCCAGCAGCTTGTCTTTAGGGGAGCTGTTTTTT. Protein: CASSLSLGELFF.

The gene calls are TRBV5-5 and TRBJ2-4, with D perhaps matching TRBD1 (5 bases). Between the trimmed V and J ends, which lost 1 base and 5 bases, there was a span of 7 bases. The CDR3 consists of 13 residues. Per the germline V gene, CDR1 is SGHKS and CDR2 is YYEKEE (reference sequence). As DNA, the CDR3 is TGTGCCAGCAGCTTGCCAGGGCAAAACATTCAGTACTTC. The encoded protein is CASSLPGQNIQYF. The full variable domain, its missing parts supplied by reference TRBV5-5 and TRBJ2-4, is DAGVTQSPTHLIKTRGQQVTLRCSPISGHKSVSWYQQVLGQGPQFIFQYYEKEERGRGNFPDRFSARQFPNYSSELNVNALLLGDSALYLCASSLPGQNIQYFGAGTRLSVL.

V is TRBV7-9 and J is TRBJ2-3; 12 bases are shared with TRBD1. Per the germline V gene, CDR1 is SEHNR and CDR2 is FQNEAQ (reference sequence). This CDR3 region has 15 residues. Unmatched junction bases numbered 2, after V lost 3 bases and J lost 4 bases. In nucleotides, the CDR3 is TGTGCCAGCAGCTTCCGGGACAGGGGGCCAGATACGCAGTATTTT. Amino acids: CASSFRDRGPDTQYF.